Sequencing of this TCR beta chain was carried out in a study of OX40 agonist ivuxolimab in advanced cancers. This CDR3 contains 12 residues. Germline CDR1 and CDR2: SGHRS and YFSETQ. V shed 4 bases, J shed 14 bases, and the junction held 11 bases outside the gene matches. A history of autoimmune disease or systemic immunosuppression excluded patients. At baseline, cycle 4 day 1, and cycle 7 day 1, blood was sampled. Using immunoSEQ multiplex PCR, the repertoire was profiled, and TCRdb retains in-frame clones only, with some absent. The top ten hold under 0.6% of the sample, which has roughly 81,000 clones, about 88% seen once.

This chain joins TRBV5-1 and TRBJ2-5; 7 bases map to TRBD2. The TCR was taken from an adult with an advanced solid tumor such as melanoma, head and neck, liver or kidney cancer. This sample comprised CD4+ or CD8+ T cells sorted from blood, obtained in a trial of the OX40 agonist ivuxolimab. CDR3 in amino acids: CASSPTSGGDYF. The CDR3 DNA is TGCGCCAGCAGCCCGACTAGTGGGGGGGACTACTTC.